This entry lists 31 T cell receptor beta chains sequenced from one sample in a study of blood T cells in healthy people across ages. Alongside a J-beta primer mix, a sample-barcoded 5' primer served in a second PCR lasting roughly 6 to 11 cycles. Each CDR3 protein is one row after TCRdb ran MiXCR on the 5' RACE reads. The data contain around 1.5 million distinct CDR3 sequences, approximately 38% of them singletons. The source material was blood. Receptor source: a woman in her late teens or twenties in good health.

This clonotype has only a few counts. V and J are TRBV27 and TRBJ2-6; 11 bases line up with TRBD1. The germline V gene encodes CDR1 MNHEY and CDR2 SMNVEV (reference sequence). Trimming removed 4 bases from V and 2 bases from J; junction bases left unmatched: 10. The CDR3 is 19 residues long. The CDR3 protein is CASSSGQGAPLAGANVLTF. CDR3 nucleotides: TGTGCCAGCAGTTCCGGACAGGGGGCCCCCTTAGCTGGGGCCAACGTCCTGACTTTC. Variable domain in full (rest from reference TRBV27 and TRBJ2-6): EAQVTQNPRYLITVTGKKLTVTCSQNMNHEYMSWYRQDPGLGLRQIYYSMNVEVTDKGDVPEGYKVSRKEKRNFPLILESPSPNQTSLYFCASSSGQGAPLAGANVLTFGAGSRLTVL.

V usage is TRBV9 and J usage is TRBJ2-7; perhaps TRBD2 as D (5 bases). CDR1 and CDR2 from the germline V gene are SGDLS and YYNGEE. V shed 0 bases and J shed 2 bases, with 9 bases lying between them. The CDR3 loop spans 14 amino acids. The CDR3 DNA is TGTGCCAGCAGCGTAGCGGAGGCGGCCTACGAGCAGTACTTC. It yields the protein CASSVAEAAYEQYF.

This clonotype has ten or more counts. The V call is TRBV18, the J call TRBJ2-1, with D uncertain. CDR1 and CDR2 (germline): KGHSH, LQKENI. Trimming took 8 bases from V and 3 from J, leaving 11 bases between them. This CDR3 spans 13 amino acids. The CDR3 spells CASSPPGYNEQFF. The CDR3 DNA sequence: TGTGCCAGCAGCCCCCCCGGCTACAATGAGCAGTTCTTC.

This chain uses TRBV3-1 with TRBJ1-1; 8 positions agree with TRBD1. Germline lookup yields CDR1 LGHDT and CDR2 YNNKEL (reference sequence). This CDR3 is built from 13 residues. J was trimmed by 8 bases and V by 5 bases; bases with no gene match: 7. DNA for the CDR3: TGTGCCAGCAGCAGACAGGGGCCGGGGGAAGCTTTCTTT. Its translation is CASSRQGPGEAFF.

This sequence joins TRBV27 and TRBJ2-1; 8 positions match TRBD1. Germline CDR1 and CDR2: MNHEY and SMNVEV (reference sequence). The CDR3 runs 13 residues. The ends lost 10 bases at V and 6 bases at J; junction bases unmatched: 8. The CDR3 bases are TGTGCCACAACAGGGGGATTATTCAATGAGCAGTTCTTC. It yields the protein CATTGGLFNEQFF.

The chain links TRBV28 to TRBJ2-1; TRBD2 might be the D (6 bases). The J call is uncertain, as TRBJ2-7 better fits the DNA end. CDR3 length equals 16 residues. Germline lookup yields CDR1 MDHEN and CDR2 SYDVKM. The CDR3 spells CASSLFAQRVYNEQYF. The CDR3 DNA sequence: TGTGCCAGCAGTTTATTCGCCCAGCGGGTCTACAATGAGCAGTACTTC.

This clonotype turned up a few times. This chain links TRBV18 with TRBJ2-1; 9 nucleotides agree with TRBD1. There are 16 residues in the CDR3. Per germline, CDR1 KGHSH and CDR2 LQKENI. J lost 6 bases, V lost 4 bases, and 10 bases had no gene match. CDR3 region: CASSLPGQGGFNEQFF. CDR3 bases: TGTGCCAGCTCACTCCCGGGACAGGGAGGGTTCAATGAGCAGTTCTTC.

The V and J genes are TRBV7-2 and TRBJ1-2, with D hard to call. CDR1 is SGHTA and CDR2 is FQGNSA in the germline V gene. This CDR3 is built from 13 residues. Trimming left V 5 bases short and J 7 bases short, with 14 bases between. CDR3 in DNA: TGTGCCAGCAGCCTAACACGAGTGGGTGGCTACACCTTC. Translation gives CASSLTRVGGYTF.

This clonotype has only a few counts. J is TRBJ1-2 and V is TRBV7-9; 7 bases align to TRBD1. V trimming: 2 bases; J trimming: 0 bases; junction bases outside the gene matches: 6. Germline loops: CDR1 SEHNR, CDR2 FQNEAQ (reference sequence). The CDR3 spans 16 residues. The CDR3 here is CASSLSGTATNYGYTF. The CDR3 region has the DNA TGTGCCAGCAGCTTATCAGGGACAGCGACTAACTATGGCTACACCTTC.

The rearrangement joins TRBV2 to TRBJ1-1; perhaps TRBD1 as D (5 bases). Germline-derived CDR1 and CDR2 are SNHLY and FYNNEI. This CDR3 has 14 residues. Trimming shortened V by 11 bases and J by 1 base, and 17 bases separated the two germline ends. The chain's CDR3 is CAASRQLKNTEAFF. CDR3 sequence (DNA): TGTGCCGCAAGTAGACAGCTGAAGAACACTGAAGCTTTCTTT.

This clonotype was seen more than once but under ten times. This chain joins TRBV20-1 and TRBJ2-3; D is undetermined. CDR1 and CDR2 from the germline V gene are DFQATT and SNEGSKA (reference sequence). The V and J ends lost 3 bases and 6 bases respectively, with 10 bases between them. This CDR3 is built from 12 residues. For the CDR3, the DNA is TGCAGTGCTAGGAACCTCCGCGATACGCAGTATTTT. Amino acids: CSARNLRDTQYF.

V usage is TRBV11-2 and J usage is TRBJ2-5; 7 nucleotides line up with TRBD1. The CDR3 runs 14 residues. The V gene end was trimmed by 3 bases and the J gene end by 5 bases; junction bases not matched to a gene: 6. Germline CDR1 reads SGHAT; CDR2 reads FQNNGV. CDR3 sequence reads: CASSFGQVLETQYF. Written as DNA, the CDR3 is TGTGCCAGCAGCTTCGGACAGGTGCTGGAGACCCAGTACTTC.

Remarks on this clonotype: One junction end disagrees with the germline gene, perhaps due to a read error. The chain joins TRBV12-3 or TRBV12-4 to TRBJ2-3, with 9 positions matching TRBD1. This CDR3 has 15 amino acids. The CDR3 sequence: CASRNRDRATDAQYF. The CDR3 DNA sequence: TGTGCCAGCAGGAACCGGGACAGGGCCACAGATGCGCAGTATTTT.

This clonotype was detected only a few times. CDR3 protein: CSAREIRDSTRGYTF. Here the CDR3 DNA reads TGCAGTGCTAGAGAAATCCGGGACAGCACGCGGGGCTACACCTTC. The chain couples TRBV20-1 to TRBJ1-2; 7 bases align to TRBD1. The CDR3 runs to 15 residues. Germline V gene sequence: CDR1 DFQATT, CDR2 SNEGSKA (reference sequence). With V trimmed by 0 bases and J by 8 bases, 12 bases remained unmatched.

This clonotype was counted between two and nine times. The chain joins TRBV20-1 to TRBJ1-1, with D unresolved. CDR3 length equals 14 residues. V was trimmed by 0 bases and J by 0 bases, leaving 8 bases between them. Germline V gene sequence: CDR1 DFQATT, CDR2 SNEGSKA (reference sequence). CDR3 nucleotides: TGCAGTGCTAGAGATCCCAGCGTGAACACTGAAGCTTTCTTT. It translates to CSARDPSVNTEAFF.

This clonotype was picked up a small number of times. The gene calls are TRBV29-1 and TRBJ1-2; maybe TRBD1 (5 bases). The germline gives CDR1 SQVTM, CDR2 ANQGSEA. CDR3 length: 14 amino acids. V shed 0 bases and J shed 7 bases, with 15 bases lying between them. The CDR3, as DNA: TGCAGCGTTGAAGATGTCGCAGGGTCGGTTGGCTACACCTTC. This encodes CSVEDVAGSVGYTF. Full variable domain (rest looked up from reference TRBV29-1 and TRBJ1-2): SAVISQKPSRDICQRGTSLTIQCQVDSQVTMMFWYRQQPGQSLTLIATANQGSEATYESGFVIDKFPISRPNLTFSTLTVSNMSPEDSSIYLCSVEDVAGSVGYTFGSGTRLTVV.

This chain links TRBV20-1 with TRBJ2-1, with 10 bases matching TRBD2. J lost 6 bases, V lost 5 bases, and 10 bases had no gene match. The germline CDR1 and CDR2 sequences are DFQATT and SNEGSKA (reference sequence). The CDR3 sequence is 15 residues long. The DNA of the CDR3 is TGCAGTGCTCCTCGCGGGACTAGCGACTCCAATGAGCAGTTCTTC. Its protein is CSAPRGTSDSNEQFF.

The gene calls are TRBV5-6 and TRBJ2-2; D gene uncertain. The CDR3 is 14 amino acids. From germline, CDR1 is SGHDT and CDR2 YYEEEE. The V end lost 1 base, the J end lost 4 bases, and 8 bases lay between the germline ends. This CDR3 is CASSLIQTTGELFF. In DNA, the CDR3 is TGTGCCAGCAGCTTGATTCAAACCACCGGGGAGCTGTTTTTT. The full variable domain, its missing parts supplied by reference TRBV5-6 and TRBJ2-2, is DAGVTQSPTHLIKTRGQQVTLRCSPKSGHDTVSWYQQALGQGPQFIFQYYEEEERQRGNFPDRFSGHQFPNYSSELNVNALLLGDSALYLCASSLIQTTGELFFGEGSRLTVL.

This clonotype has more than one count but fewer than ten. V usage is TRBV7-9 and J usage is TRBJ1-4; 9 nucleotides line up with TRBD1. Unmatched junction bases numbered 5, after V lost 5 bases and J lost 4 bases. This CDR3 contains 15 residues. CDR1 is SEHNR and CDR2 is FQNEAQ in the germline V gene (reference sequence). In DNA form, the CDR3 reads TGTGCCAGCAGCCTTCCGGGACAGGGTAATGAAAAACTGTTTTTT. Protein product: CASSLPGQGNEKLFF.

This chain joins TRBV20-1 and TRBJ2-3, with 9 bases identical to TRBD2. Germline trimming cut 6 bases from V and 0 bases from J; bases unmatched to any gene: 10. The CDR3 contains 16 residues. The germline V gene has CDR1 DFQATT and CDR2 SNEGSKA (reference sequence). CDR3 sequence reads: CSAANPTSGSTDTQYF. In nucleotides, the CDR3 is TGCAGTGCGGCCAACCCCACTAGCGGGAGCACAGATACGCAGTATTTT.

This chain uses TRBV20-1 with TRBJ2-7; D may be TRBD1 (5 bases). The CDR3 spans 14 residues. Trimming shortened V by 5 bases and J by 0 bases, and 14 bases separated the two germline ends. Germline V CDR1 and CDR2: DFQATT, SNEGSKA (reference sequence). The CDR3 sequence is CSASDQGRSYEQYF. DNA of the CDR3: TGCAGTGCTTCAGACCAGGGTCGCTCCTACGAGCAGTACTTC.

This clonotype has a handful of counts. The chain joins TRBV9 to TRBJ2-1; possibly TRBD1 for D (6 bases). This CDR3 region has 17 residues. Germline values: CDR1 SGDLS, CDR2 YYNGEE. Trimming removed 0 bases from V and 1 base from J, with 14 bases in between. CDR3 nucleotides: TGTGCCAGCAGCGTAGCTATGGACAGCTGGTCCTACAATGAGCAGTTCTTC. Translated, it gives CASSVAMDSWSYNEQFF.

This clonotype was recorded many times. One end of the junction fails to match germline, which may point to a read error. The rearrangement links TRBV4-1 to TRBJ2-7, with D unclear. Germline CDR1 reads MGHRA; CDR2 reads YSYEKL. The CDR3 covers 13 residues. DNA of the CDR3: TGTGCCAGCAGCCCTGCCGGGTCCTACGAGCAGTACTTC. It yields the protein CASSPAGSYEQYF.

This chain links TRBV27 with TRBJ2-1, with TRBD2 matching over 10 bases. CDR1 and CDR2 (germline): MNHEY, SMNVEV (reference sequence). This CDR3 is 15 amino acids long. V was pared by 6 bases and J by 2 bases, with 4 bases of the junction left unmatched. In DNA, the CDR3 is TGTGCCAGCAGATCTAGCGGGAGACCCTACAATGAGCAGTTCTTC. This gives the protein CASRSSGRPYNEQFF.

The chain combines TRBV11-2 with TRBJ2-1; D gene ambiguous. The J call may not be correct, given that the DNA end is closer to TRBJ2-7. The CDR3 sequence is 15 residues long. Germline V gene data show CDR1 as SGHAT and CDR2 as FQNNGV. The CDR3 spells CASSYLTSSYNEQYF. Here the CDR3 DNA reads TGTGCCAGCAGCTACCTGACAAGCTCCTACAATGAGCAGTACTTC.

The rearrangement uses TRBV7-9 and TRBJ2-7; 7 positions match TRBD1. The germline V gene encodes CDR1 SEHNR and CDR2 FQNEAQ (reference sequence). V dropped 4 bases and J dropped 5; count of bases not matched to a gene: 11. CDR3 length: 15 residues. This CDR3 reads CASSCYQGQFDEQYF. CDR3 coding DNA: TGTGCCAGCAGCTGCTATCAGGGACAGTTCGACGAGCAGTACTTC.

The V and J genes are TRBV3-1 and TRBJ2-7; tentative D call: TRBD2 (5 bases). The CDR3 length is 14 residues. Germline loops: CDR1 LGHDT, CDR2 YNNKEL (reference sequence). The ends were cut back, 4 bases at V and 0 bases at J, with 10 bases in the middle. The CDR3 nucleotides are TGTGCCAGCAGCCCCGAGGGTATCTCCTACGAGCAGTACTTC. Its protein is CASSPEGISYEQYF.

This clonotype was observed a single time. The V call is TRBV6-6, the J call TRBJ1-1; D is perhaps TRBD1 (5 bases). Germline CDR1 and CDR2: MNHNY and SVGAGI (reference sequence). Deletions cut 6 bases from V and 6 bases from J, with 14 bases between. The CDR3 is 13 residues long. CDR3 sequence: CASRDQWGAEAFF. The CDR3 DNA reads TGTGCCAGCAGGGACCAGTGGGGGGCTGAAGCTTTCTTT.

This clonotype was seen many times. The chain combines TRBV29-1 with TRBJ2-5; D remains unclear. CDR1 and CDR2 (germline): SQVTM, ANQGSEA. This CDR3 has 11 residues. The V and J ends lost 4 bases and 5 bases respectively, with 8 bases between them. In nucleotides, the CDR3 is TGCAGCGTTGGAGAAGGGGAGACCCAGTACTTC. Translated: CSVGEGETQYF.

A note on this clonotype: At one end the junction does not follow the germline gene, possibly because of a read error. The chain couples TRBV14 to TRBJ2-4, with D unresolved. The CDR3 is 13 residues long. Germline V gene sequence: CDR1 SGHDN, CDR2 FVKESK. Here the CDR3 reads CASSHGPNYEQDF. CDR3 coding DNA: TGTGCCAGCAGCCACGGACCTAACTACGAGCAGGACTTC.

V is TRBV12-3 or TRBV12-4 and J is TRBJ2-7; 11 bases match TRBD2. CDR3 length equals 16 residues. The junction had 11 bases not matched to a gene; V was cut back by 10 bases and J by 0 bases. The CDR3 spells CATSRGLAGFSYEQYF. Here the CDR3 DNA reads TGTGCCACCTCACGAGGACTAGCGGGTTTCTCCTACGAGCAGTACTTC.